A selection of T cell receptor beta chains follows, all from one sample in a study of human T cells and chemical hapten exposure. MiXCR, run by TCRdb on the RACE reads, gives a single entry per CDR3 protein. This repertoire shows tens of thousands of distinct CDR3 sequences, approximately 10% found once; its top ten account for 2.5% to 3%. What was sequenced was whole blood. The receptors come from a female donor in good health. Some clones in this sample may be carry-over from other donors' samples. Both conserved end residues are part of each CDR3. Fields, in order: J gene, D gene, CDR3 length, clone size, V gene, CDR3 protein, CDR3 DNA. The D gene is left open where the match is weak. Size is stated for part of the rows, as once, few or many counts, or as a class when the clone is expanded.

>TRBJ1-1|TRBD1|18|NA|TRBV28
CASSLSTGTGVSNTEAFF
TGTGCCAGCAGTTTGAGCACCGGGACAGGGGTCTCCAACACTGAAGCTTTCTTT
>TRBJ2-3|NA|13|many|TRBV29-1
CSVSGAHTDTQYF
TGCAGCGTTTCGGGGGCGCACACAGATACGCAGTATTTT
>TRBJ1-3|NA|15|many|TRBV28
CASSFARAQGNTIYF
TGTGCCAGCAGTTTCGCCAGGGCCCAAGGAAACACCATATATTTT
>TRBJ1-1|NA|13|NA|TRBV29-1
CSVGRRMNTEAFF
TGCAGCGTTGGAAGAAGAATGAACACTGAAGCTTTCTTT
>TRBJ1-3|NA|14|few|TRBV20-1
CSARDGDSGNTIYF
TGCAGTGCTCGGGACGGAGACTCTGGAAACACCATATATTTT
>TRBJ1-1|NA|12|NA|TRBV12-5
CASGFGYTEAFF
TGTGCTAGTGGTTTTGGATACACTGAAGCTTTCTTT
>TRBJ2-5|NA|12|NA|TRBV2
CASSGRLETQYF
TGTGCCAGCAGTGGAAGGTTGGAGACCCAGTACTTC
>TRBJ2-2|TRBD1|15|many|TRBV28
CASSLGQGNTGELFF
TGTGCCAGCAGTCTGGGACAGGGTAACACCGGGGAGCTGTTTTTT
>TRBJ2-7|TRBD2|14|few|TRBV28
CASKNSGTNYEQYF
TGTGCCAGCAAAAACAGCGGGACCAACTACGAGCAGTACTTC
>TRBJ2-3|NA|12|few|TRBV7-8
CASAQSTDTQYF
TGTGCCAGCGCCCAGAGCACAGATACGCAGTATTTT
>TRBJ2-1|TRBD2|14|few|TRBV20-1
CSARLAGLNNEQFF
TGCAGTGCTAGATTAGCGGGACTGAACAATGAGCAGTTCTTC
>TRBJ2-5|TRBD2|14|NA|TRBV6-2/TRBV6-3
CASRLAGIEETQYF
TGTGCCAGCAGACTAGCGGGGATTGAAGAGACCCAGTACTTC
>TRBJ2-3|NA|16|many|TRBV4-2
CASSQDRSSGTDTQYF
TGTGCCAGCAGCCAAGATCGGTCCAGCGGCACAGATACGCAGTATTTT
>TRBJ2-2|TRBD2|13|NA|TRBV6-6
CASSGRDTGELFF
TGTGCCAGCTCCGGGAGGGACACCGGGGAGCTGTTTTTT
>TRBJ2-7|TRBD2|14|few|TRBV28
CASSLLGGSYEQYF
TGTGCCAGCAGTTTATTGGGCGGGAGTTACGAGCAGTACTTC
>TRBJ2-5|NA|14|many|TRBV5-4
CASSPGSSQETQYF
TGTGCCAGCAGCCCCGGTAGCTCCCAAGAGACCCAGTACTTC
>TRBJ2-3|TRBD2|16|many|TRBV10-3
CAIRRTSGSAADTQYF
TGTGCCATCAGGCGGACTAGCGGGAGTGCCGCAGATACGCAGTATTTT
>TRBJ2-2|NA|16|few|TRBV18
CASSPSTGSGTGELFF
TGTGCCAGCTCACCATCAACAGGCTCAGGCACCGGGGAGCTGTTTTTT
>TRBJ2-7|TRBD2|15|many|TRBV7-2
CASSLGSGVPYEQYF
TGTGCCAGCAGCTTGGGAAGCGGGGTACCCTACGAGCAGTACTTC
>TRBJ2-7|NA|13|NA|TRBV21-1
CASSPGCRYEQYF
TGTGCCAGCAGCCCGGGGTGTCGGTACGAGCAGTACTTC
>TRBJ2-1|NA|15|NA|TRBV29-1
CSGEGQDGSYNEQFF
TGCAGCGGGGAGGGACAGGATGGCTCCTACAATGAGCAGTTCTTC
>TRBJ1-1|NA|15|NA|TRBV9
CASSGEQGQNTEAFF
TGTGCCAGCAGCGGGGAACAGGGACAGAACACTGAAGCTTTCTTT
>TRBJ2-7|TRBD2|13|many|TRBV20-1
CSACTSGLYEQYF
TGCAGTGCCTGCACTAGCGGACTATACGAGCAGTACTTC
>TRBJ2-7|NA|14|many|TRBV28
CASSLRSGQNEQYF
TGTGCCAGCAGTTTACGGTCAGGGCAAAACGAGCAGTACTTC
>TRBJ2-7|NA|15|NA|TRBV28
CASSPFGTLSYEQYF
TGTGCCAGCAGTCCGTTCGGGACACTCTCCTACGAGCAGTACTTC
>TRBJ2-3|NA|12|few|TRBV20-1
CSAPHRTDTQYF
TGCAGTGCTCCACATCGCACAGATACGCAGTATTTT
>TRBJ2-7|TRBD1|13|few|TRBV24-1
CATSDVSGGEQYF
TGTGCCACCAGTGACGTATCAGGGGGTGAGCAGTACTTC
>TRBJ2-1|NA|14|few|TRBV12-3/TRBV12-4
CASSFVTLVDEQFF
TGTGCCAGCAGTTTTGTGACCCTCGTCGATGAGCAGTTCTTC
>TRBJ2-5|NA|15|NA|TRBV5-6
CASTVPRGSGETQYF
TGTGCCAGCACCGTACCCAGGGGATCTGGGGAGACCCAGTACTTC
>TRBJ2-1|TRBD2|17|many|TRBV12-3/TRBV12-4
CASSSGTRRASYNEQFF
TGTGCCAGCAGCTCTGGGACTAGGAGGGCCTCCTACAATGAGCAGTTCTTC
>TRBJ1-5|NA|17|few|TRBV28
CASRASGAVGDGEPQHF
TGTGCCAGCAGGGCGTCCGGGGCAGTGGGTGACGGTGAGCCCCAGCATTTT
>TRBJ2-7|NA|15|NA|TRBV5-1
CASTTTGGASYEQYF
TGCGCCAGCACCACTACGGGCGGGGCCAGCTACGAGCAGTACTTC
>TRBJ2-7|NA|15|few|TRBV27
CASSLLGGGTYEQYF
TGTGCCAGCAGTTTATTAGGAGGGGGAACCTACGAGCAGTACTTC
>TRBJ1-4|TRBD1|15|many|TRBV7-2
CASSFLDRGTEKLFF
TGTGCCAGCAGCTTTCTTGACAGGGGGACTGAAAAACTGTTTTTT
>TRBJ1-1|NA|15|few|TRBV30
CAWELPGLVNTEAFF
TGTGCCTGGGAACTGCCGGGACTAGTGAACACTGAAGCTTTCTTT
>TRBJ1-6|TRBD1|12|many|TRBV20-1
CSASTGVSPLHF
TGCAGTGCTAGTACAGGGGTTTCACCCCTCCACTTT
>TRBJ2-2|NA|15|few|TRBV28
CASRVSRGFAGELFF
TGTGCCAGCAGAGTGTCCAGGGGCTTCGCCGGGGAGCTGTTTTTT
>TRBJ2-2|NA|17|many|TRBV15
CATSRGGSQTNTGELFF
TGTGCCACCAGCAGAGGTGGTTCGCAGACGAACACCGGGGAGCTGTTTTTT
>TRBJ2-5|TRBD1|15|many|TRBV12-3/TRBV12-4
CASRSGTGAVGTQYF
TGTGCCAGCAGATCCGGGACAGGGGCCGTTGGGACCCAGTACTTC
>TRBJ2-1|NA|14|many|TRBV29-1
CSVQTLAGNNEQFF
TGCAGCGTTCAAACTCTAGCCGGGAACAATGAGCAGTTCTTC